The 15 T cell receptor beta chains given below trace back to one sample, sequenced in a study of cytomegalovirus exposure and HLA in healthy donors. PCR was performed using 60 Vbeta and 13 Jbeta primers. Clones were sequenced by immunoSEQ multiplex PCR, and TCRdb holds only the in-frame ones, with some missing. This sample carries under 200,000 clones, around 85% of them seen once, and the ten largest clones take 7.5% to 10%. The sample taken for sequencing was PBMCs. The receptor set was obtained from a man aged 18-30 years in good health and CMV-seropositive.

The rearrangement uses TRBV14 and TRBJ1-2; TRBD1 aligns across 7 bases. Germline V gene sequence: CDR1 SGHDN, CDR2 FVKESK. The junction had 4 bases not matched to a gene; V was cut back by 1 base and J by 5 bases. CDR3 length: 14 residues. The chain's CDR3 is CASSQVSRGYGYTF. Here the CDR3 DNA reads TGTGCCAGCAGCCAAGTCTCCAGGGGGTATGGCTACACCTTC.

This clone appeared a few times. The chain links TRBV9 to TRBJ1-1; a possible D gene is TRBD1 (5 bases). The V end lost 2 bases, the J end lost 1 base, and 9 bases lay between the germline ends. This CDR3 spans 14 amino acids. Germline V lookup: CDR1 SGDLS, CDR2 YYNGEE. CDR3 residues: CASSVDGQNTEAFF. CDR3 in DNA: TGTGCCAGCAGCGTCGACGGACAGAACACTGAAGCTTTCTTT.

The chain joins TRBV7-3 to TRBJ1-5; a possible D gene is TRBD1 (6 bases). Germline CDR1 reads SGHTA; CDR2 reads FQGTGA. The CDR3 runs 17 residues. V was pared by 1 base and J by 6 bases, with 19 bases between. Here the CDR3 reads CASSLKSPRQDTQPQHF. DNA for the CDR3: TGTGCCAGCAGCTTAAAGAGCCCTAGACAGGATACTCAGCCCCAGCATTTT.

This chain connects TRBV7-6 to TRBJ2-3, with TRBD1 matching 8 bases. The CDR3 consists of 20 residues. V lost 1 base, J lost 2 bases, and 17 bases stayed unmatched. Germline CDR1 reads SGHVS; CDR2 reads FNYEAQ. CDR3 bases: TGTGCCAGCAGCTTAGAAGAGAATAAGGACAGGGTACGAGACACAGATACGCAGTATTTT. Amino acid sequence: CASSLEENKDRVRDTDTQYF.

The V and J genes are TRBV7-2 and TRBJ2-7, with TRBD2 matching 10 bases. V gave up 5 bases and J gave up 1 base; unmatched junction bases: 5. CDR1 and CDR2 (germline): SGHTA, FQGNSA. The CDR3 length is 15 residues. The DNA for the CDR3 is TGTGCCAGCAGCGCAAGCGGGGGGGTTTCCTACGAGCAGTACTTC. It encodes CASSASGGVSYEQYF.

The chain has TRBV15 and TRBJ2-7, with D hard to call. From germline, CDR1 is LNHNV and CDR2 YYDKDF (reference sequence). CDR3 size: 14 residues. Trimming cost V 3 bases and J 6 bases, with 15 bases left between them. Here the CDR3 DNA reads TGTGCCACCAGCAGTCGTCGCGGTTCTGGCGAGCAGTACTTC. As protein: CATSSRRGSGEQYF. Filled out from reference TRBV15 and TRBJ2-7, the complete variable domain reads DAMVIQNPRYQVTQFGKPVTLSCSQTLNHNVMYWYQQKSSQAPKLLFHYYDKDFNNEADTPDNFQSRRPNTSFCFLDIRSPGLGDTAMYLCATSSRRGSGEQYFGPGTRLTVT.

This clone appeared once. The V gene is TRBV7-8, the J gene TRBJ1-2; TRBD1 matches 7 bases. The CDR3 extends over 17 amino acids. With 0 bases clipped from V and 6 bases from J, the junction kept 13 bases outside the gene matches. Germline CDR1 SGHVS, CDR2 FQNEAQ. The CDR3 loop is CASSLAGRDSRTHGYTF. Written as DNA, the CDR3 is TGTGCCAGCAGCTTAGCGGGTAGGGACAGTCGCACCCATGGCTACACCTTC.

The CDR3 is CASSEGLTRYEQYF. The CDR3, as DNA: TGTGCCAGCAGCGAGGGCCTCACTAGGTACGAGCAGTACTTC. The chain employs TRBV9 and TRBJ2-7, with D possibly TRBD2 on 5 matching bases. The germline CDR1 and CDR2 sequences are SGDLS and YYNGEE. The germline V and J ends were trimmed by 3 bases and 4 bases, with 14 bases remaining between them. This CDR3 is 14 amino acids long. The whole variable domain, filled in from reference TRBV9 and TRBJ2-7, reads DSGVTQTPKHLITATGQRVTLRCSPRSGDLSVYWYQQSLDQGLQFLIQYYNGEERAKGNILERFSAQQFPDLHSELNLSSLELGDSALYFCASSEGLTRYEQYFGPGTRLTVT.

This chain joins TRBV5-7 and TRBJ1-5; 11 nucleotides agree with TRBD1. TRBV5-7 is an ORF, and what it does is uncertain. CDR3 length: 17 residues. J gave up 2 bases and V 4 bases, and 8 bases lay outside the gene matches. CDR3 nucleotides: TGTGCCAGCAGCGCGCGCGGACAGGGGGCCGGCAATCAGCCCCAGCATTTT. It encodes CASSARGQGAGNQPQHF.

This clone was recorded once. J is TRBJ1-6 and V is TRBV19; D is unresolved. The germline V gene encodes CDR1 LNHDA and CDR2 SQIVND (reference sequence). The germline V and J ends were trimmed by 4 bases and 7 bases, with 23 bases remaining between them. This CDR3 comprises 18 residues. The CDR3 is CASSKTYGSFRGNSPLHF. The CDR3, as DNA: TGTGCCAGTAGTAAGACCTACGGTTCGTTTCGGGGAAATTCACCCCTCCACTTT.

This clone was detected a few times. The chain has TRBV6-6 and TRBJ2-7, with no clear D. V gave up 0 bases and J gave up 3 bases, with 6 bases separating them. In germline, CDR1 is MNHNY, CDR2 SVGAGI (reference sequence). This CDR3 has 13 amino acids. CDR3 region: CASSYSPSYEQYF. CDR3 coding DNA: TGTGCCAGCAGTTACTCCCCCAGCTACGAGCAGTACTTC.

The chain's CDR3 is CAAGQGYYGYTF. The CDR3 DNA reads as TGTGCCGCCGGACAGGGGTACTATGGCTACACCTTC. The chain is built from TRBV30 and TRBJ1-2, with 9 bases that match TRBD1. Trimming took 8 bases from V and 3 from J; bases not matched to a gene: 4. Germline lookup yields CDR1 GTSNPN and CDR2 SVGIG (reference sequence). The CDR3 spans 12 residues.

The V and J genes are TRBV5-4 and TRBJ2-5, with a tentative D call TRBD2 (6 bases). V was trimmed by 4 bases and J by 3 bases, leaving 13 bases between them. CDR1 and CDR2 (germline): SGHNT, YYREEE (reference sequence). The CDR3 sequence is 14 residues long. The CDR3 loop reads CASSQTREEETQYF. The CDR3 region has the DNA TGTGCCAGCAGCCAGACAAGGGAGGAAGAGACCCAGTACTTC. The full variable domain, with the rest looked up from reference TRBV5-4 and TRBJ2-5, is ETGVTQSPTHLIKTRGQQVTLRCSSQSGHNTVSWYQQALGQGPQFIFQYYREEENGRGNFPPRFSGLQFPNYSSELNVNALELDDSALYLCASSQTREEETQYFGPGTRLLVL.

V gene TRBV5-5 combines with J gene TRBJ2-1, with unresolved D. The V gene lost 0 bases and the J gene lost 5 bases, with 9 bases spanning the gap. The CDR3 covers 14 residues. CDR1 SGHKS and CDR2 YYEKEE come from the germline V gene (reference sequence). CDR3 loop: CASSLGDMNNEQFF. In DNA form, the CDR3 reads TGTGCCAGCAGCTTGGGCGACATGAACAATGAGCAGTTCTTC. Variable domain in full (rest from reference TRBV5-5 and TRBJ2-1): DAGVTQSPTHLIKTRGQQVTLRCSPISGHKSVSWYQQVLGQGPQFIFQYYEKEERGRGNFPDRFSARQFPNYSSELNVNALLLGDSALYLCASSLGDMNNEQFFGPGTRLTVL.

The chain combines TRBV11-3 with TRBJ2-3; the match to TRBD2 covers 8 bases. Per germline, CDR1 SGHNT and CDR2 YENEEA. The V gene end was trimmed by 8 bases and the J gene end by 6 bases; junction bases not matched to a gene: 7. The CDR3 has 13 amino acids. CDR3 bases: TGTGCCAGCGGCCGGGGGGGTGGTGATACGCAGTATTTT. This translates into CASGRGGGDTQYF.